What follows are 15 T cell receptor beta chains derived from one specimen sequenced in a study of vaccination effects on CD4 cells after COVID-19. Expansion of antigen-specific CD4+ T cells with viral peptide pools was carried out by the ViraFEST assay before sequencing. Investigators separated out CD4+ T cells once 9 to 11 days of culture had passed. Sequencing used immunoSEQ multiplex PCR; TCRdb keeps in-frame clones, though not all of them. The sample yields about 61,000 clones, 80% to 90% seen once. These TCRs' antigens remain unknown. The sequenced sample was CD4+ T cells from PBMCs cultured with HCoV-229E spike peptides, obtained before COVID-19 vaccination. These receptors were taken from a human donor who received a COVID-19 vaccine.

V is TRBV19 and J is TRBJ2-5; weak D call: TRBD2 (5 bases). Germline V gene data show CDR1 as LNHDA and CDR2 as SQIVND (reference sequence). The CDR3 is 19 amino acids. V lost 3 bases and J lost 6, with 29 bases in between. The CDR3 bases are TGTGCCAGTAGTATTACCTGGCAGTACTCCCGCGGAGGCCTGCAGACCCAGTACTTC. As protein: CASSITWQYSRGGLQTQYF.

The rearrangement joins TRBV27 to TRBJ2-4; the D gene could be TRBD1 or TRBD2 (5 bases each). The CDR3 contains 19 residues. CDR1 and CDR2 (germline): MNHEY, SMNVEV (reference sequence). V lost 2 bases, J lost 0 bases, and 20 bases lay in between. The CDR3 reads CASSLEGKVTSLAKNIQYF. DNA of the CDR3: TGTGCCAGCAGTTTAGAGGGGAAGGTTACAAGTCTAGCCAAAAACATTCAGTACTTC.

The chain is built from TRBV7-2 and TRBJ2-3; TRBD1 is a possible D gene (5 bases). Trimming stripped 0 bases from V and 2 bases from J, with 9 bases between. This CDR3 spans 15 amino acids. Germline V gene lookup returns CDR1 SGHTA and CDR2 FQGNSA. The CDR3 DNA reads as TGTGCCAGCAGCTTAGCAGGGGCCTCCACAGATACGCAGTATTTT. This encodes CASSLAGASTDTQYF.

V usage is TRBV4-3 and J usage is TRBJ1-3; 8 positions match TRBD1. CDR1 and CDR2 (germline): LGHNA, YSLEER. This CDR3 spans 16 amino acids. Trimming at V came to 3 bases and at J to 2 bases, leaving 6 bases not matched to a gene. CDR3 DNA: TGCGCCAGCAGCCACCAAAAGACAGGGGCTGGAAACACCATATATTTT. Its translation is CASSHQKTGAGNTIYF.

This clone was recorded once. This chain links TRBV28 with TRBJ1-3, with 8 bases matching TRBD1. The CDR3 is made up of 15 amino acids. Germline V CDR1 and CDR2: MDHEN, SYDVKM. With 5 bases clipped from V and 3 bases from J, the junction kept 6 bases outside the gene matches. The CDR3: CASSAAGGLGNTIYF. The DNA of the CDR3 is TGTGCCAGCAGTGCTGCAGGGGGCCTTGGAAACACCATATATTTT. Drawing the rest from reference TRBV28 and TRBJ1-3, the complete variable domain is DVKVTQSSRYLVKRTGEKVFLECVQDMDHENMFWYRQDPGLGLRLIYFSYDVKMKEKGDIPEGYSVSREKKERFSLILESASTNQTSMYLCASSAAGGLGNTIYFGEGSWLTVV.

The V gene is TRBV9, the J gene TRBJ2-1; a possible D gene is TRBD2 (7 bases). Trimming cost V 0 bases and J 5 bases, with 15 bases left between them. Germline CDR1 is SGDLS and CDR2 is YYNGEE. The CDR3 has 16 residues. DNA of the CDR3: TGTGCCAGCAGCGTAGGGTTGCGGGGGCTCAACAATGAGCAGTTCTTC. Amino acid sequence: CASSVGLRGLNNEQFF. The full variable domain, its missing parts supplied by reference TRBV9 and TRBJ2-1, is DSGVTQTPKHLITATGQRVTLRCSPRSGDLSVYWYQQSLDQGLQFLIQYYNGEERAKGNILERFSAQQFPDLHSELNLSSLELGDSALYFCASSVGLRGLNNEQFFGPGTRLTVL.

This chain uses TRBV6-2 or TRBV6-3 with TRBJ2-1; D could derive from TRBD1 or TRBD2 (5 bases each). The CDR3 consists of 14 residues. Germline assignment: CDR1 MNHEY and CDR2 SVGEGT. The germline V and J ends were trimmed by 4 bases and 5 bases, with 12 bases remaining between them. The CDR3, as DNA: TGTGCCAGCAGTTTCGGGACGTTAAACAATGAGCAGTTCTTC. Amino acid sequence: CASSFGTLNNEQFF.

This clone appeared a few times. The gene calls are TRBV2 and TRBJ1-1; 7 nucleotides align to TRBD1. Germline-derived CDR1 and CDR2 are SNHLY and FYNNEI. This CDR3 is 14 amino acids long. V gave up 2 bases and J gave up 4 bases; unmatched junction bases: 4. The CDR3 nucleotides are TGTGCCAGCAGTGAAAGGGGGCTAGGCACTGAAGCTTTCTTT. Its translation is CASSERGLGTEAFF.

This clone was seen just once. The rearrangement joins TRBV7-8 to TRBJ1-2; D uncertain. CDR1 SGHVS and CDR2 FQNEAQ come from the germline V gene. The CDR3 has 13 amino acids. The germline V and J ends were trimmed by 1 base and 7 bases, with 10 bases remaining between them. The DNA for the CDR3 is TGTGCCAGCAGCTTAGAGGCAGCCGCTGGCTACACCTTC. This codes for CASSLEAAAGYTF.

The chain links TRBV7-9 to TRBJ2-1; D is unresolved. This CDR3 has 13 residues. Germline assignment: CDR1 SEHNR and CDR2 FQNEAQ (reference sequence). The V and J ends lost 2 bases and 5 bases respectively, with 7 bases between them. The CDR3 DNA reads as TGTGCCAGCAGCTTACGAGAAAACAATGAGCAGTTCTTC. This gives the protein CASSLRENNEQFF. Variable domain in full (rest from reference TRBV7-9 and TRBJ2-1): DTGVSQNPRHKITKRGQNVTFRCDPISEHNRLYWYRQTLGQGPEFLTYFQNEAQLEKSRLLSDRFSAERPKGSFSTLEIQRTEQGDSAMYLCASSLRENNEQFFGPGTRLTVL.

The chain links TRBV19 to TRBJ2-1; D remains unclear. This CDR3 has 16 amino acids. Germline CDR1 reads LNHDA; CDR2 reads SQIVND (reference sequence). With 6 bases removed from V and 3 bases from J, the gap between germline ends came to 18 bases. As DNA, the CDR3 is TGTGCCAGTAGCCCCCTCGGTGGAAGGAGCTACAATGAGCAGTTCTTC. Translating it yields CASSPLGGRSYNEQFF.

The rearrangement joins TRBV5-1 to TRBJ2-2; the D gene is possibly TRBD2 (6 bases). Trimming left V 0 bases short and J 2 bases short, with 11 bases between. CDR3 length: 16 residues. Germline CDR1 is SGHRS and CDR2 is YFSETQ. CDR3 coding DNA: TGCGCCAGCAGCTTGGTGGGACTCGATAACACCGGGGAGCTGTTTTTT. Protein sequence: CASSLVGLDNTGELFF. Filled out from reference TRBV5-1 and TRBJ2-2, the complete variable domain reads KAGVTQTPRYLIKTRGQQVTLSCSPISGHRSVSWYQQTPGQGLQFLFEYFSETQRNKGNFPGRFSGRQFSNSRSEMNVSTLELGDSALYLCASSLVGLDNTGELFFGEGSRLTVL.

The chain employs TRBV19 and TRBJ2-2; 7 positions agree with TRBD2. This CDR3 has 14 residues. The ends lost 5 bases at V and 3 bases at J; junction bases unmatched: 3. Germline lookup yields CDR1 LNHDA and CDR2 SQIVND (reference sequence). CDR3 nucleotide sequence: TGTGCCAGTAGTCGGGACTATTACACCGGGGAGCTGTTTTTT. Translation: CASSRDYYTGELFF.

This chain connects TRBV6-6 to TRBJ1-2; possibly TRBD1 for D (6 bases). CDR1 and CDR2 (germline): MNHNY, SVGAGI (reference sequence). Trimming pared 6 bases from V and 4 bases from J, leaving 21 bases between. This CDR3 has 16 residues. DNA for the CDR3: TGTGCCAGCAGCCCCAGGTCCGGGACACCGGCCTATGGCTACACCTTC. The encoded protein is CASSPRSGTPAYGYTF.

The genes are TRBV20-1 and TRBJ1-1; D is possibly TRBD1 (5 bases). V lost 6 bases to trimming and J lost 4 bases, with 9 bases between them. Germline V CDR1 and CDR2: DFQATT, SNEGSKA (reference sequence). CDR3 size: 11 residues. The CDR3 coding sequence is TGCAGTGCGGGACCCGCCACTGAAGCTTTCTTT. Residues: CSAGPATEAFF.